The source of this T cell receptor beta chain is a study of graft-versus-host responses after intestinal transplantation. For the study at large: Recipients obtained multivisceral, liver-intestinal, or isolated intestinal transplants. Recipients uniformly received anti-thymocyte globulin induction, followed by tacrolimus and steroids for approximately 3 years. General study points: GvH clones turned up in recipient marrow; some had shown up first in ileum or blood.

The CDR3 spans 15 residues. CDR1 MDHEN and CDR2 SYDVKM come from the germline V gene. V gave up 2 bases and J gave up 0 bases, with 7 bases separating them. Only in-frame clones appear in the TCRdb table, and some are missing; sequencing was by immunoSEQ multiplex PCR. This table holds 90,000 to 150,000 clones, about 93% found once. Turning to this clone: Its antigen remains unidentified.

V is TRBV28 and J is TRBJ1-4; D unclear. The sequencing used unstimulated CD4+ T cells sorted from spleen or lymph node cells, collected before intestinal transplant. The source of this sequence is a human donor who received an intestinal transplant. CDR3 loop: CASSLAIATNEKLFF. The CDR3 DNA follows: TGTGCCAGCAGTTTAGCCATCGCAACTAATGAAAAACTGTTTTTT. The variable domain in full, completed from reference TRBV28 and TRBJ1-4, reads DVKVTQSSRYLVKRTGEKVFLECVQDMDHENMFWYRQDPGLGLRLIYFSYDVKMKEKGDIPEGYSVSREKKERFSLILESASTNQTSMYLCASSLAIATNEKLFFGSGTQLSVL.